One and the same sample provided the 18 T cell receptor beta chains below, sequenced in a study of patients and donors after allogeneic stem cell transplantation. In TCRdb, the RT-PCR reads were re-called with MiXCR into one record per CDR3 protein. The repertoire consists of approximately 150,000 distinct CDR3 sequences, with 30% occurring once and the leading ten covering 3.2%. The specimen was blood, either unsorted or a sorted T cell fraction (not recorded which). Source of these receptors: a human donor who was either an allogeneic HSCT recipient or a stem cell or donor lymphocyte infusion donor (not recorded which). It is not recorded whose cells these are; they may come from a transplant donor.

Only a few counts were recorded for this clonotype. As DNA, the CDR3 is TGTGCCAGCAGCCAAACCACTGAGACCCAGTACTTC. The encoded protein is CASSQTTETQYF. V gene TRBV3-1 combines with J gene TRBJ2-5; D unclear. This CDR3 is 12 amino acids long. Trimming took off 2 bases at V and 5 bases at J, with 6 bases between the two ends. The germline V gene has CDR1 LGHDT and CDR2 YNNKEL (reference sequence).

The genes are TRBV7-2 and TRBJ1-2, with 7 positions matching TRBD1. Losses at the gene ends were 0 bases for V and 8 bases for J; bases not matched to a gene: 6. Germline lookup yields CDR1 SGHTA and CDR2 FQGNSA. The CDR3 covers 14 residues. This CDR3 is CASSLAQGLKGYTF. The CDR3 DNA reads TGTGCCAGCAGCTTAGCACAGGGGTTAAAGGGCTACACCTTC.

This clonotype was detected many times. J is TRBJ1-1 and V is TRBV7-6; D is uncertain. The germline V gene has CDR1 SGHVS and CDR2 FNYEAQ. This CDR3 is 15 amino acids long. The V and J ends lost 0 bases and 8 bases respectively, with 16 bases between them. The CDR3 here is CASSLADRAAEEAFF. The CDR3 nucleotides read TGTGCCAGCAGCTTAGCAGATCGAGCGGCCGAAGAAGCTTTCTTT.

This clonotype was recorded at least ten times. The V and J genes are TRBV6-5 and TRBJ1-1; D possibly corresponds to TRBD1 (5 bases). This CDR3 has 17 amino acids. V was shortened by 0 bases and J by 4 bases, with 18 bases between the two germline ends. Germline V CDR1 and CDR2: MNHEY, SVGAGI. CDR3 in DNA: TGTGCCAGCAGTTACTCCCCTCGGCAGGGTGGAAGCACTGAAGCTTTCTTT. Its protein is CASSYSPRQGGSTEAFF.

CDR3 residues: CAITATGVDEQFF. The DNA of the CDR3 is TGTGCCATCACCGCGACAGGGGTCGATGAGCAGTTCTTC. The V gene is TRBV10-3, the J gene TRBJ2-1, with 8 bases identical to TRBD1. The CDR3 runs to 13 residues. V was clipped by 7 bases and J by 8 bases; unmatched bases: 7. CDR1 and CDR2 from the germline V gene are ENHRY and SYGVKD.

V usage is TRBV5-1 and J usage is TRBJ1-5; D remains unclear. The V end lost 0 bases, the J end lost 5 bases, and 9 bases lay between the germline ends. The germline V gene encodes CDR1 SGHRS and CDR2 YFSETQ. The CDR3 length is 14 residues. The CDR3 loop reads CASSLEGWDQPQHF. The CDR3 DNA follows: TGCGCCAGCAGCTTGGAGGGCTGGGATCAGCCCCAGCATTTT. Complete variable domain (other parts from reference TRBV5-1 and TRBJ1-5): KAGVTQTPRYLIKTRGQQVTLSCSPISGHRSVSWYQQTPGQGLQFLFEYFSETQRNKGNFPGRFSGRQFSNSRSEMNVSTLELGDSALYLCASSLEGWDQPQHFGDGTRLSIL.

This clonotype was picked up many times. This chain links TRBV6-5 with TRBJ2-7; D may be TRBD1 (5 bases). The CDR3 loop spans 11 amino acids. V lost 6 bases and J lost 3, with 6 bases in between. Per germline, CDR1 MNHEY and CDR2 SVGAGI. DNA for the CDR3: TGTGCCAGCAGAAGGGGCTACGAGCAGTACTTC. It translates to CASRRGYEQYF.

The rearrangement uses TRBV27 and TRBJ2-3; the match to TRBD1 covers 8 bases. J gave up 9 bases and V 3 bases, and 8 bases lay outside the gene matches. The CDR3 is made up of 14 amino acids. Germline V CDR1 and CDR2: MNHEY, SMNVEV (reference sequence). CDR3 coding DNA: TGTGCCAGCAGTTTCAACGGACAGGGCCGCACGCAGTATTTT. Its protein product is CASSFNGQGRTQYF.

This clonotype was picked up a small number of times. The chain couples TRBV6-5 to TRBJ2-5; no clear D. This CDR3 has 12 residues. Trimming stripped 5 bases from V and 4 bases from J, with 8 bases between. Germline loops: CDR1 MNHEY, CDR2 SVGAGI. CDR3 sequence: CASSQRRETQYF. The CDR3 bases are TGTGCCAGCAGTCAAAGGAGAGAGACCCAGTACTTC.

This clonotype was found a few times. This chain connects TRBV27 to TRBJ1-2, with D tentatively TRBD1 (5 bases). The V gene lost 4 bases and the J gene lost 0 bases, with 15 bases spanning the gap. CDR1 and CDR2 (germline): MNHEY, SMNVEV (reference sequence). CDR3 length: 16 amino acids. For the CDR3, the DNA is TGTGCCAGCAGTTCGTCCTTGGGGGGTTCTAACTATGGCTACACCTTC. Translation gives CASSSSLGGSNYGYTF.

Ten or more counts support this clonotype. The J gene is TRBJ1-5, the V gene TRBV7-2; 7 positions match TRBD1. The CDR3 is 15 amino acids. Germline V gene lookup returns CDR1 SGHTA and CDR2 FQGNSA. The trim removed 5 bases at V and 3 bases at J, leaving 7 bases unmatched. The CDR3: CASSPQTGINQPQHF. The CDR3 nucleotides are TGTGCCAGCAGCCCTCAGACAGGGATCAATCAGCCCCAGCATTTT.

There are a few counts of this clonotype. At one end the junction does not follow the germline gene, possibly because of a read error. The chain employs TRBV12-3 or TRBV12-4 and TRBJ2-1; unclear D gene. The CDR3 has 14 amino acids. CDR3 amino acids: CASRWKGPYDEQFF. In DNA form, the CDR3 reads TGTGCCAGCAGGTGGAAGGGTCCCTACGATGAGCAGTTCTTC.

This clonotype was observed a handful of times. The gene calls are TRBV5-1 and TRBJ1-4; the D gene is possibly TRBD1 (6 bases). The CDR3 is made up of 16 amino acids. Deletions cut 0 bases from V and 7 bases from J, with 16 bases between. The germline CDR1 and CDR2 sequences are SGHRS and YFSETQ. The CDR3 nucleotides read TGCGCCAGCAGCTTGGCTGAGACAGGAATACTTGAAAAACTGTTTTTT. Its protein product is CASSLAETGILEKLFF. Full variable domain (outside the CDR3, taken from reference TRBV5-1 and TRBJ1-4): KAGVTQTPRYLIKTRGQQVTLSCSPISGHRSVSWYQQTPGQGLQFLFEYFSETQRNKGNFPGRFSGRQFSNSRSEMNVSTLELGDSALYLCASSLAETGILEKLFFGSGTQLSVL.

This clonotype was detected only a few times. The V call is TRBV7-9, the J call TRBJ2-1, with D unclear. The CDR3 length is 14 residues. The germline gives CDR1 SEHNR, CDR2 FQNEAQ (reference sequence). Trimming removed 1 base from V and 4 bases from J, with 8 bases in between. This CDR3 reads CASSLVPEYNEQFF. CDR3 nucleotides: TGTGCCAGCAGCTTAGTTCCAGAGTACAATGAGCAGTTCTTC.

The chain joins TRBV15 to TRBJ2-3; D is undetermined. Trimming took 3 bases from V and 6 from J, leaving 10 bases between them. This CDR3 region has 13 residues. The germline gives CDR1 LNHNV, CDR2 YYDKDF (reference sequence). CDR3 loop: CATSSRSRDTQYF. CDR3 in DNA: TGTGCCACCAGCAGTAGATCCAGGGATACGCAGTATTTT.

Only a few counts were recorded for this clonotype. The genes are TRBV20-1 and TRBJ2-3, with a weak D call TRBD1 (5 bases). The CDR3 has 14 residues. V shed 6 bases and J shed 2 bases, with 15 bases lying between them. From germline, CDR1 is DFQATT and CDR2 SNEGSKA (reference sequence). The CDR3 loop is CSAPRQGSTDTQYF. CDR3 nucleotides: TGCAGTGCCCCAAGGCAGGGATCCACAGATACGCAGTATTTT.

Comment on this clonotype: At one end the junction does not follow the germline gene, possibly because of a read error. The J gene is TRBJ2-2, the V gene TRBV18, with 7 bases identical to TRBD1. Germline CDR1 reads KGHSH; CDR2 reads LQKENI. The CDR3 has 16 residues. CDR3 sequence reads: CASSPPGQPNTGELFF. CDR3 DNA sequence: TGTGCCAGCTCCCCACCGGGACAGCCGAACACCGGGGAGCTGTTTTTT.

The V and J genes are TRBV7-8 and TRBJ1-1; D is undetermined. This CDR3 contains 15 residues. Trimming cost V 1 base and J 7 bases, with 16 bases left between them. Germline V gene sequence: CDR1 SGHVS, CDR2 FQNEAQ. This CDR3 is CASSLGLVGLYEAFF. CDR3 nucleotides: TGTGCCAGCAGCTTAGGTCTTGTTGGGCTTTATGAAGCTTTCTTT.